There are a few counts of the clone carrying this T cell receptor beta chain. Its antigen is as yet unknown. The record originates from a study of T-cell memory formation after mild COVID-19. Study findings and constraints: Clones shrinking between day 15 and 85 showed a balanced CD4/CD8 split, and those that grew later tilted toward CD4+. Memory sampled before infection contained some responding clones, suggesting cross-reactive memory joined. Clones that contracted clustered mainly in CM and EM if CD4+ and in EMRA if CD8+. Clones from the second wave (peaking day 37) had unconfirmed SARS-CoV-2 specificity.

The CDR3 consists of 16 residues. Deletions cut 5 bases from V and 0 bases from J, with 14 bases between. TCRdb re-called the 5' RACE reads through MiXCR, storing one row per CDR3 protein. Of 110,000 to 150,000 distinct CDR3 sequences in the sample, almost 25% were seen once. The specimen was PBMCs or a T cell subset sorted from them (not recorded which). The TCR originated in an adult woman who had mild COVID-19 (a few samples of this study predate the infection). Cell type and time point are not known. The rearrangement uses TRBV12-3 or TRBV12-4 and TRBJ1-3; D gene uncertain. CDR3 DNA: TGTGCCAGCAGTCCCGTCCGAGGGAGCTCTGGAAACACCATATATTTT. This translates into CASSPVRGSSGNTIYF.